A selection of T cell receptor beta chains follows, all from one sample in a study of cytomegalovirus exposure and HLA in healthy donors. Sequencing was performed with immunoSEQ multiplex PCR; in TCRdb, only in-frame clones are kept and a portion is missing. Here the sample spans around 53,000 clones, 82% being singletons. Material for sequencing was PBMCs. Source of these receptors: a man aged 25 to 40 in good health and CMV-seronegative. The CDR3 runs from the conserved cysteine through the conserved F or W. D genes are given only for firm matches. Only some rows state a clone size, as once, few, many or a class for expanded clones.

DNA: TGTGCCAGCAGTTACCCCGGACGACTAAGAACAGATACGCAGTATTTT
CDR3: CASSYPGRLRTDTQYF
J: TRBJ2-3
D: -
V: TRBV6-6
length: 16
size: few

DNA: TGTGCCAGCAGCCAACAGGGGGGCACTGAAGCTTTCTTT
CDR3: CASSQQGGTEAFF
J: TRBJ1-1
D: TRBD1
V: TRBV6-5
length: 13
size: -

DNA: TGTGCCAGCAGTTACTTCAGTAGCCCAACGATGAATGAGCAGTTCTTC
CDR3: CASSYFSSPTMNEQFF
J: TRBJ2-1
D: -
V: TRBV6-5
length: 16
size: -

DNA: TGTGCCAGCAGAGAGGCGCTCTCTGGAAACACCATATATTTT
CDR3: CASREALSGNTIYF
J: TRBJ1-3
D: -
V: TRBV2
length: 14
size: -

DNA: TGCGCCAGCAGCCAAGTGGTTCTGATCGGACAGGGCAATGAGCAGTTCTTC
CDR3: CASSQVVLIGQGNEQFF
J: TRBJ2-1
D: TRBD1
V: TRBV4-1
length: 17
size: -

DNA: TGTGCCAGCTCACGACGGGAATGGGATCAGCCCCAGCATTTT
CDR3: CASSRREWDQPQHF
J: TRBJ1-5
D: -
V: TRBV18
length: 14
size: -

DNA: TGTGCCAGCAGCTTCGTTAGAAATGAAAAACTGTTTTTT
CDR3: CASSFVRNEKLFF
J: TRBJ1-4
D: -
V: TRBV7-2
length: 13
size: -

DNA: TGCGCCAGCAGCCACCCACCGGGAAGAGGAATCGCGAACACCGGGGAGCTGTTTTTT
CDR3: CASSHPPGRGIANTGELFF
J: TRBJ2-2
D: -
V: TRBV4-1
length: 19
size: -

DNA: TGTGCCTGGAGACCAATGGGACAGGCCAACTACGAGCAGTACTTC
CDR3: CAWRPMGQANYEQYF
J: TRBJ2-7
D: TRBD1
V: TRBV30
length: 15
size: -

DNA: TGTGCCAGCAGTGATCGGTCGGGAGGGGCCCATGAGCAGTTCTTC
CDR3: CASSDRSGGAHEQFF
J: TRBJ2-1
D: TRBD2
V: TRBV6-1
length: 15
size: -

DNA: TGTGCCAGCAGTTTCAGGGTGGGGTATCAGCCCCAGCATTTT
CDR3: CASSFRVGYQPQHF
J: TRBJ1-5
D: -
V: TRBV28
length: 14
size: -

DNA: TGTGCCAGCAGCGCGAGGGGACAGCGGAATTCCTACAATGAGCAGTTCTTC
CDR3: CASSARGQRNSYNEQFF
J: TRBJ2-1
D: TRBD1
V: TRBV7-8
length: 17
size: few

DNA: TGTGCCATCAGTGAGTTGGGGCAGGGAAATTCACCCCTCCACTTT
CDR3: CAISELGQGNSPLHF
J: TRBJ1-6
D: -
V: TRBV10-3
length: 15
size: -

DNA: TGTGCCAGCAGCCCAGGAGAGGGTCCGGGTGCAACTAATGAAAAACTGTTTTTT
CDR3: CASSPGEGPGATNEKLFF
J: TRBJ1-4
D: -
V: TRBV4-2
length: 18
size: -

DNA: TGTGCCAGCAGCTTTGTCCCGGGACAGGGGACCGACACTGAAGCTTTCTTT
CDR3: CASSFVPGQGTDTEAFF
J: TRBJ1-1
D: TRBD1
V: TRBV7-9
length: 17
size: -

DNA: TGTGCCAGCAGCTTAGGAGAGCCTGAAGCTTTCTTT
CDR3: CASSLGEPEAFF
J: TRBJ1-1
D: -
V: TRBV7-9
length: 12
size: -

DNA: TGTGCCAGCGGCTTATGGACAGGGGACTCCTACAATGAGCAGTTCTTC
CDR3: CASGLWTGDSYNEQFF
J: TRBJ2-1
D: TRBD1
V: TRBV11-2
length: 16
size: -

DNA: TGTGCCAGCAGCTTAGAGGCAGGGACTGAAGCTTTCTTT
CDR3: CASSLEAGTEAFF
J: TRBJ1-1
D: -
V: TRBV7-9
length: 13
size: -

DNA: TGTGCCAGCAGTTACGGCCAGGCGCTAGAAAAACTGTTTTTT
CDR3: CASSYGQALEKLFF
J: TRBJ1-4
D: -
V: TRBV6-6
length: 14
size: -

DNA: TGTGCCAGTAGTATAGAGGGAGAGGCCTACAATGAGCAGTTCTTC
CDR3: CASSIEGEAYNEQFF
J: TRBJ2-1
D: -
V: TRBV19
length: 15
size: -

DNA: TGTGCCAGCAGCTGGGGACAGAGATCCTACGAGCAGTACTTC
CDR3: CASSWGQRSYEQYF
J: TRBJ2-7
D: TRBD1
V: TRBV5-6
length: 14
size: -

DNA: TGCGCCAGCAGCCAAGATCCCGGGACAGGCGGCTCTGGGGCCAACGTCCTGACTTTC
CDR3: CASSQDPGTGGSGANVLTF
J: TRBJ2-6
D: TRBD1
V: TRBV4-3
length: 19
size: -

DNA: TGTGCCAGCAGCTTAGTAGGGGGGGCGAACACCGGGGAGCTGTTTTTT
CDR3: CASSLVGGANTGELFF
J: TRBJ2-2
D: -
V: TRBV7-2
length: 16
size: -

DNA: TGCAGCGTTAGGACAGTAAACGAGCAGTACTTC
CDR3: CSVRTVNEQYF
J: TRBJ2-7
D: -
V: TRBV29-1
length: 11
size: -

DNA: TGTGCCAGCAGTTTATACAGGGGGACGGGCTATGGCTACACCTTC
CDR3: CASSLYRGTGYGYTF
J: TRBJ1-2
D: TRBD1
V: TRBV6-5
length: 15
size: -

DNA: TGTGCCAGTAGTATTGGGGAGGTTGACGCCTCCGCTGATGAGCAGTTCTTC
CDR3: CASSIGEVDASADEQFF
J: TRBJ2-1
D: -
V: TRBV19
length: 17
size: few

DNA: TGTGCCAGCGTCAGCGGGGGGGCATCTCGTGAGCAGTTCTTC
CDR3: CASVSGGASREQFF
J: TRBJ2-1
D: TRBD2
V: TRBV28
length: 14
size: few

DNA: TGCAGCGCTAAGGGACATATCTATGGCTACACCTTC
CDR3: CSAKGHIYGYTF
J: TRBJ1-2
D: -
V: TRBV29-1
length: 12
size: once

DNA: TGTGCCAGCTACAGGGGCCCGACGAACGCTGAAGCTTTCTTT
CDR3: CASYRGPTNAEAFF
J: TRBJ1-1
D: TRBD1
V: TRBV19
length: 14
size: -

DNA: TGTGCCAGCAGCTCCTTACTAGGGGGAGGGGCCGGAACTGAAGCTTTCTTT
CDR3: CASSSLLGGGAGTEAFF
J: TRBJ1-1
D: -
V: TRBV5-8
length: 17
size: -

DNA: TGTGCCAGCAGCCAAAGGACAGGGACCACCTATGGCTACACCTTC
CDR3: CASSQRTGTTYGYTF
J: TRBJ1-2
D: TRBD1
V: TRBV4-2
length: 15
size: -

DNA: TGTGCCAGTAGCCCAGGGGGTCCAACGTACGAGCAGTACTTC
CDR3: CASSPGGPTYEQYF
J: TRBJ2-7
D: TRBD1
V: TRBV19
length: 14
size: -

DNA: TGTGCCAGCAGTGAACCTCCGGAGACCCAGTACTTC
CDR3: CASSEPPETQYF
J: TRBJ2-5
D: -
V: TRBV2
length: 12
size: -

DNA: TGTGCCAGCTCACCGGCGGGAACGGGGGGCGGCTACGAGCAGTACTTC
CDR3: CASSPAGTGGGYEQYF
J: TRBJ2-7
D: -
V: TRBV18
length: 16
size: -

DNA: TGTGCCAGCTCACCATCGTACACCGGGGAGCTGTTTTTT
CDR3: CASSPSYTGELFF
J: TRBJ2-2
D: -
V: TRBV18
length: 13
size: -

DNA: TGTGCCAGCAGCACTGGACTAGCGGGAGGCACAGATACGCAGTATTTT
CDR3: CASSTGLAGGTDTQYF
J: TRBJ2-3
D: TRBD2
V: TRBV11-3
length: 16
size: -

DNA: TGTGCCAGCAGCTTAAGCGGGGGAGGGAGAGAGACCCAGTACTTC
CDR3: CASSLSGGGRETQYF
J: TRBJ2-5
D: TRBD2
V: TRBV9
length: 15
size: -

DNA: TGTGCCAGCTCATCGGGACAGGGGGATGTGAACACTGAAGCTTTCTTT
CDR3: CASSSGQGDVNTEAFF
J: TRBJ1-1
D: TRBD1
V: TRBV18
length: 16
size: -

DNA: TGTGCCAGCAGTTACTCGGCGGGGGCGGACTATGGCTACACCTTC
CDR3: CASSYSAGADYGYTF
J: TRBJ1-2
D: -
V: TRBV6-5
length: 15
size: -

DNA: TGTGCCAGCAGTTACGGCGGACTTTCCTACAATGAGCAGTTCTTC
CDR3: CASSYGGLSYNEQFF
J: TRBJ2-1
D: -
V: TRBV6-5
length: 15
size: -

DNA: TGTGCCAGCAGCCGCCCAGGGGGCGGGAATGAGCAGTTCTTC
CDR3: CASSRPGGGNEQFF
J: TRBJ2-1
D: TRBD1
V: TRBV28
length: 14
size: -

DNA: TGCGCCAGCAGCTTGGCGCGGCAGGGGAAGTCCTACGAGCAGTACTTC
CDR3: CASSLARQGKSYEQYF
J: TRBJ2-7
D: -
V: TRBV5-1
length: 16
size: -

DNA: TGTGCCATCAGTGATAGGGGGACTAGCGACCAGAATGAGCAGTTCTTC
CDR3: CAISDRGTSDQNEQFF
J: TRBJ2-1
D: TRBD2
V: TRBV10-3
length: 16
size: -

DNA: TGTGCCAGCAGTAGTAGCGGGAGATCCTACAATGAGCAGTTCTTC
CDR3: CASSSSGRSYNEQFF
J: TRBJ2-1
D: TRBD2
V: TRBV6-5
length: 15
size: once

DNA: TGTGCCAGCAGCTTAGCAGGGGGGTTTGGTGAGCAGTTCTTC
CDR3: CASSLAGGFGEQFF
J: TRBJ2-1
D: -
V: TRBV11-3
length: 14
size: few

DNA: TGCAGCTCCCTGTTTTACATTTCAGGTGAAAAACTGTTTTTT
CDR3: CSSLFYISGEKLFF
J: TRBJ1-4
D: -
V: TRBV29-1
length: 14
size: -

DNA: TGTGCCACCAGCAGAGATGCCGTCAGGGGTGATGGCTACACCTTC
CDR3: CATSRDAVRGDGYTF
J: TRBJ1-2
D: -
V: TRBV15
length: 15
size: -

DNA: TGTGCCAGCAGCTCTACTAGCGTTCCCTACGAGCAGTACTTC
CDR3: CASSSTSVPYEQYF
J: TRBJ2-7
D: TRBD2
V: TRBV5-4
length: 14
size: -

DNA: TGTGCCAGCAGAATGCCTAACAATCAGCCCCAGCATTTT
CDR3: CASRMPNNQPQHF
J: TRBJ1-5
D: -
V: TRBV2
length: 13
size: few

DNA: TGTGCCTGGAACTCCGGGACAGGGCGCACCGGGGAGCTGTTTTTT
CDR3: CAWNSGTGRTGELFF
J: TRBJ2-2
D: TRBD1
V: TRBV30
length: 15
size: -

DNA: TGTGCCAGCAGCCCAGGTCGGACAGGGAATGAAAAACTGTTTTTT
CDR3: CASSPGRTGNEKLFF
J: TRBJ1-4
D: TRBD1
V: TRBV14
length: 15
size: -

DNA: TGTGCCAGCAGTGATACTAGCGGGAGTGATGAGCAGTTCTTC
CDR3: CASSDTSGSDEQFF
J: TRBJ2-1
D: TRBD2
V: TRBV25-1
length: 14
size: -